This TCR beta chain was documented in a study of blood T cells in healthy people across ages. This CDR3 contains 15 residues. Looked up from germline, CDR1 is SGHRS and CDR2 is YFSETQ. The V gene lost 4 bases and the J gene lost 3 bases, with 16 bases spanning the gap. A second about 7 to 12 cycle PCR used barcoded and J-beta primers. TCRdb used MiXCR to reprocess the 5' RACE reads, holding one entry per CDR3 protein. This sample yields around 1,500,000 distinct CDR3 sequences, of which roughly 27% are seen a single time; more than 6% belongs to the top ten. Study findings and constraints: Measured against age, TCR beta diversity per million T cells decreased in a roughly linear manner.

This clonotype appeared a few times. Its target is unknown. The receptor's source is a woman in her thirties in good health. Sequenced material: blood. This chain uses TRBV5-1 with TRBJ2-5; D is possibly TRBD1 or TRBD2 (6 bases each). In DNA form, the CDR3 reads TGCGCCAGCAGCGCCGTAGAGGGGGGTAAAGAGACCCAGTACTTC. Translated: CASSAVEGGKETQYF. Full variable domain (rest looked up from reference TRBV5-1 and TRBJ2-5): KAGVTQTPRYLIKTRGQQVTLSCSPISGHRSVSWYQQTPGQGLQFLFEYFSETQRNKGNFPGRFSGRQFSNSRSEMNVSTLELGDSALYLCASSAVEGGKETQYFGPGTRLLVL.